These 18 T cell receptor beta chains were all obtained from the same sample, sequenced in a study of T cell clonality in common variable immunodeficiency. Clones were sequenced by immunoSEQ multiplex PCR, and TCRdb holds only the in-frame ones, with some missing. This repertoire holds around 29,000 clones, and none appear only once. Sequences were obtained from peripheral blood mononuclear cells. These receptors were obtained from a person aged 18 to 69 in good health.

This clone showed up just a few times. With the read ending 3 residues before the CDR3 end, the germline J gene is used to fill in that end. The chain employs TRBV5-1 and TRBJ2-5; maybe TRBD1 (5 bases). V lost 4 bases, J lost 5 bases, and 18 bases lay in between. In germline, CDR1 is SGHRS, CDR2 YFSETQ. The CDR3 has 15 amino acids. The CDR3 bases that were read are TGCGCCAGCAGCCCATCGGACACCCCCGTGGAGACC. It yields the protein CASSPSDTPVET. The complete CDR3 reads CASSPSDTPVETQYF.

In this sample, this clone turned up many times. The CDR3 extends 3 residues past the end of the read, so its final part is completed from the germline J gene. The rearrangement uses TRBV7-2 and TRBJ2-5, with TRBD1 as a possible D gene (6 bases). Germline V gene sequence: CDR1 SGHTA, CDR2 FQGNSA. Trimming left V 5 bases short and J 6 bases short, with 7 bases between. The CDR3 is made up of 11 amino acids. The CDR3 protein is CASSDRQTQYF. The sequenced part of the CDR3 DNA is TGTGCCAGCAGCGACAGGCAGACC.

This clone has ten or more counts. The read terminates 3 residues before the CDR3 end, so the remaining end is supplied by the germline J gene. The V and J genes are TRBV20-1 and TRBJ1-6; a weak D match, TRBD1 (5 bases). This CDR3 has 15 amino acids. Deletions cut 6 bases from V and 0 bases from J, with 12 bases between. Per germline, CDR1 DFQATT and CDR2 SNEGSKA (reference sequence). The CDR3 is CSARQSGSYNSPLHF. Partial CDR3 DNA: TGCAGTGCCCGACAGTCCGGCTCCTATAATTCACCC.

This clone was found many times. The read falls 3 residues short of the CDR3 end, and the missing part is taken from the germline J gene. This chain links TRBV5-4 with TRBJ2-6; D remains unclear. The CDR3 runs 16 residues. The germline V and J ends were trimmed by 0 bases and 0 bases, with 7 bases remaining between them. Germline loops: CDR1 SGHNT, CDR2 YYREEE (reference sequence). The sequenced CDR3 bases are TGTGCCAGCAGCTTGGACGGTTACTCTGGGGCCAACGTC. As protein: CASSLDGYSGANV. The entire CDR3 reads CASSLDGYSGANVLTF.

In its sample, this clone was seen many times. The read ends 3 residues before the CDR3 terminus; that terminus is restored from the germline J gene. The chain is built from TRBV2 and TRBJ1-5; D gene unclear. Trimming removed 5 bases at V and 0 bases at J, with 2 bases between. CDR1 is SNHLY and CDR2 is FYNNEI in the germline V gene. The CDR3 is 12 amino acids. The sequenced part of the CDR3 DNA is TGTGCCAGCAGTCGTAGCAATCAGCCC. Translation gives CASSRSNQP. The complete CDR3 sequence is CASSRSNQPQHF.

This clone was recorded many times. The CDR3 is cut off 3 residues early in the read; its end comes from the germline J gene. J is TRBJ2-2 and V is TRBV2; no clear D gene. The CDR3 contains 13 residues. Trimming pared 11 bases from V and 1 base from J, leaving 11 bases between. The germline V gene has CDR1 SNHLY and CDR2 FYNNEI. The CDR3 here is CAGETGNTGELFF. The CDR3 bases that were read are TGTGCCGGAGAGACGGGGAACACCGGGGAG.

This clone was picked up a small number of times. Read sequence stops 3 residues before the CDR3 end, and the germline J gene provides the missing end. This sequence joins TRBV7-3 and TRBJ2-5; D is perhaps TRBD1 or TRBD2 (6 bases each). Germline V gene sequence: CDR1 SGHTA, CDR2 FQGTGA. The CDR3 covers 12 residues. CDR3 DNA (partial): TGTGCCAGCAGCTTAGGAGGGGGTACC. Translated, it gives CASSLGGGT. The whole CDR3 is CASSLGGGTQYF.

This clone was recorded many times. The read finishes 3 residues shy of the CDR3 end, and the germline J gene is used to complete it. The sample has other DNA sequences that encode this CDR3 too. The chain joins TRBV18 to TRBJ2-1; 7 bases align to TRBD1. Germline lookup yields CDR1 KGHSH and CDR2 LQKENI. The CDR3 contains 16 residues. The V segment lost 0 bases and the J segment 6 bases; nucleotides outside the gene matches: 8. Here the CDR3 reads CASSPPFGQASNEQFF. The sequenced CDR3 bases are TGTGCCAGCTCACCACCTTTCGGACAGGCTTCCAATGAG.

Concerning this clone itself: The CDR3 goes on 3 residues after the read ends, and that part is filled in from the germline J gene. The same CDR3 also results from other DNA sequences found in this sample. The V call is TRBV7-9, the J call TRBJ2-3; possibly TRBD2 for D (6 bases). The ends were cut back, 3 bases at V and 6 bases at J, with 10 bases in the middle. The CDR3 length is 13 residues. Looked up from germline, CDR1 is SEHNR and CDR2 is FQNEAQ (reference sequence). CDR3 loop: CASSLSGGDTQYF. The CDR3 bases that were read are TGTGCCAGCAGCTTGTCTGGAGGGGATACG.

This clone showed up many times. The read is 3 residues too short to cover the CDR3 end, so that end is filled in from the germline J gene. The chain carries TRBV5-4 and TRBJ1-4; maybe TRBD1 (5 bases). Germline loops: CDR1 SGHNT, CDR2 YYREEE (reference sequence). The V and J ends lost 2 bases and 8 bases respectively, with 13 bases between them. The CDR3 length is 14 residues. CDR3 sequence: CASSFPDNGEKLFF. The DNA read from the CDR3 is TGTGCCAGCAGCTTTCCGGACAATGGGGAAAAA.

This clone was detected a few times. The junction does not match germline at one end; this may be a read error. The read falls 3 residues short of the CDR3 end, and the missing part is taken from the germline J gene. The same CDR3 also results from other DNA sequences found in this sample. J is TRBJ1-3 and V is TRBV7-2; 7 bases agree with TRBD1. Germline values: CDR1 SGHTA, CDR2 FQGNSA. CDR3 length equals 15 residues. The sequenced part of the CDR3 DNA is TGTGCCAGCAGTCGACAGGGAGGCTCTGGAAACACA. It codes for CASSRQGGSGNT. The complete CDR3 sequence is CASSRQGGSGNTIYF.

This clone has ten or more counts. Read data end 3 residues before the CDR3 end; the end is taken from the germline J gene. The chain couples TRBV6-2 or TRBV6-3 to TRBJ1-1; possibly TRBD1 for D (5 bases). Germline CDR1 reads MNHEY; CDR2 reads SVGEGT. Trimming took 8 bases from V and 7 from J, leaving 29 bases between them. The CDR3 consists of 17 residues. Here the CDR3 reads CASERGSRAGISIEAFF. CDR3 bases read: TGTGCCAGCGAGCGGGGATCTCGGGCAGGGATCTCCATTGAA.

In its sample, this clone was seen many times. The DNA ends 3 residues before the CDR3 does, and the rest of the CDR3 is filled in from the germline J gene. The chain uses TRBV5-4 and TRBJ2-6; no reliable D call. This CDR3 is 15 amino acids long. Trimming shortened V by 2 bases and J by 1 base, and 7 bases separated the two germline ends. Germline CDR1 SGHNT, CDR2 YYREEE (reference sequence). Incomplete CDR3 DNA: TGTGCCAGCAGCTTTCCCAGGTCTGGGGCCAACGTC. Its translation is CASSFPRSGANV. The whole CDR3 sequence reads CASSFPRSGANVLTF. Full variable domain (missing parts from reference TRBV5-4 and TRBJ2-6): ETGVTQSPTHLIKTRGQQVTLRCSSQSGHNTVSWYQQALGQGPQFIFQYYREEENGRGNFPPRFSGLQFPNYSSELNVNALELDDSALYLCASSFPRSGANVLTFGAGSRLTVL.

The table lists this clone with many counts. Sequencing ends 3 residues short of the CDR3 end; the germline J gene provides the rest. The V call is TRBV13, the J call TRBJ1-4, with 10 positions matching TRBD1. There are 16 residues in the CDR3. The V gene's germline CDR1 is PRHDT and CDR2 FYEKMQ (reference sequence). V was clipped by 6 bases and J by 7 bases; unmatched bases: 11. CDR3 sequence: CASSLTGGTGVEKLFF. The DNA read from the CDR3 is TGTGCCAGCAGTCTCACAGGGGGGACAGGGGTTGAAAAA.

This clone was observed at least ten times. Partial CDR3 DNA: TGTGCCAGTAGTATGAGGGGGTTGCTTGAG. Translation: CASSMRGLLE. The entire CDR3 reads CASSMRGLLEQFF. This chain uses TRBV19 with TRBJ2-1, with D perhaps matching TRBD1 (6 bases). From the germline J gene comes the end of the CDR3, since the read stops 3 residues before it. V was cut by 3 bases and J by 9 bases, with 12 bases left in between. The CDR3 loop spans 13 amino acids. Germline V lookup: CDR1 LNHDA, CDR2 SQIVND (reference sequence).

This clone came up a few times. The read terminates 3 residues before the CDR3 end, so the remaining end is supplied by the germline J gene. The chain couples TRBV5-1 to TRBJ1-3; a possible D gene is TRBD1 (6 bases). CDR3 size: 14 residues. CDR1 and CDR2 from the germline V gene are SGHRS and YFSETQ. V gave up 4 bases and J gave up 2 bases, with 10 bases separating them. The CDR3 DNA, read in part, is TGCGCCAGCAGCGGACCAGGGGCTGGAAACACC. It translates to CASSGPGAGNT. The CDR3 in full is CASSGPGAGNTIYF.

This clone was counted at least ten times. Read coverage stops 3 residues before the CDR3 terminus; the germline J gene supplies the remainder. This chain connects TRBV18 to TRBJ1-3; TRBD1 matches at 9 bases. The germline V gene encodes CDR1 KGHSH and CDR2 LQKENI. This CDR3 region has 16 residues. J gave up 0 bases and V 4 bases, and 4 bases lay outside the gene matches. CDR3 in amino acids: CASSRTGGNSGNTIYF. The part of the CDR3 DNA that was read is TGTGCCAGCTCACGAACAGGGGGCAACTCTGGAAACACC.

Partial CDR3 DNA: TGCGCCAGCAGCTTTGGGGGGGGTGGATCAGATACG. Amino acid sequence: CASSFGGGGSDT. The whole CDR3 protein is CASSFGGGGSDTQYF. The genes are TRBV5-1 and TRBJ2-3; 7 nucleotides align to TRBD2. The read terminates 3 residues before the CDR3 end, so the remaining end is supplied by the germline J gene. Trimming took 2 bases from V and 4 from J; bases not matched to a gene: 7. The CDR3 is 15 amino acids. Germline CDR1 and CDR2: SGHRS and YFSETQ.